This T cell receptor beta chain was recovered during a study of blood T cell repertoires in COVID-19. About the study: The samples span acute and convalescent COVID-19 from the United States, Italy and Spain. T cells, B-cell-depleted T cells, or PBMCs provided the cDNA or gDNA that served as material.

The trim removed 4 bases at V and 0 bases at J, leaving 4 bases unmatched. This CDR3 has 15 amino acids. Germline V gives CDR1 MNHEY, CDR2 SVGAGI. In the source study's methods: Reference gene primer amplification in the assay estimated nucleated cell counts. The protocol was immunoSEQ multiplex PCR, while the TCRdb copy is restricted to in-frame clones and leaves out a portion. The V and J calls and clone size come from that table; D and trimming were worked out from the DNA. The sample consists of roughly 20,000 clones, more than 70% of them appearing once. The clonotype was recovered from a man between 35 and 55 years old with active COVID-19. Sequenced sample: peripheral blood. The chain has TRBV6-5 and TRBJ2-7; 9 bases line up with TRBD1. DNA of the CDR3: TGTGCCAGCAGTTCTCCGGGACAGGGCTCCTACGAGCAGTACTTC. It translates to CASSSPGQGSYEQYF.